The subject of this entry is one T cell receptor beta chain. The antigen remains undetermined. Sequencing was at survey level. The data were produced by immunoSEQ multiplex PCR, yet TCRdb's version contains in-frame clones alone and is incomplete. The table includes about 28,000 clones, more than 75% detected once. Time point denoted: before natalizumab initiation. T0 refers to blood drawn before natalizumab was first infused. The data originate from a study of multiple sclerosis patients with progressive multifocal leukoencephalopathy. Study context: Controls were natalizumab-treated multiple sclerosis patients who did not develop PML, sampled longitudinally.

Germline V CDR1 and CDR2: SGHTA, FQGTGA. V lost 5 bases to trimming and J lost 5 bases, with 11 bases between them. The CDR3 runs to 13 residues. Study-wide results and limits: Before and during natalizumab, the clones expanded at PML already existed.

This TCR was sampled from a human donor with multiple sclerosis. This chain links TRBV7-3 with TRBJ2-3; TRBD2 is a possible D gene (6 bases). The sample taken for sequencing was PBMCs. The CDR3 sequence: CASSLREKDTQYF. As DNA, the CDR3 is TGTGCCAGCAGCCTCCGGGAGAAAGATACGCAGTATTTT.